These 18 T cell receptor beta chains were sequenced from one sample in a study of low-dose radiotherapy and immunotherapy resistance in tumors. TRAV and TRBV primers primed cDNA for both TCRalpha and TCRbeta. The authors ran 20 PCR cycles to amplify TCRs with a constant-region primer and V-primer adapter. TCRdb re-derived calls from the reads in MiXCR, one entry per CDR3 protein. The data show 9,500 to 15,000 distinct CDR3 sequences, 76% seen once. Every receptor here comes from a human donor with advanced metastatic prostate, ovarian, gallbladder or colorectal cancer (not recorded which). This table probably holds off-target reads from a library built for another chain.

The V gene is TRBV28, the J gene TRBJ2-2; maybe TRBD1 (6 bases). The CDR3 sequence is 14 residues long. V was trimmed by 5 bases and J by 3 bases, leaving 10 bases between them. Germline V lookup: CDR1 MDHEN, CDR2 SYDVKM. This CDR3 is CASSGHRDTGELFF. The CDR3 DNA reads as TGTGCCAGCAGTGGCCACAGGGACACCGGGGAGCTGTTTTTT.

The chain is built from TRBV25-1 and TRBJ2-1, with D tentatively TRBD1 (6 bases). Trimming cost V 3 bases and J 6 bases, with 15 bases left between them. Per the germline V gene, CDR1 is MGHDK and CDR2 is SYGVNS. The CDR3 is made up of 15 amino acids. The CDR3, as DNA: TGTGCCAGCAGTGAGGACAGAAGGACCGCCAATGAGCAGTTCTTC. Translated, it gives CASSEDRRTANEQFF.

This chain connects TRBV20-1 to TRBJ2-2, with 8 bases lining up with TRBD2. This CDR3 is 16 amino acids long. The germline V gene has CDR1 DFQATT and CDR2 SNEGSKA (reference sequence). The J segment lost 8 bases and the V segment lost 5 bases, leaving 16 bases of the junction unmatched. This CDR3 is CSAGSRAGERFGELFF. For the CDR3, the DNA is TGCAGTGCTGGGAGCCGAGCGGGAGAGAGGTTTGGGGAGCTGTTTTTT.

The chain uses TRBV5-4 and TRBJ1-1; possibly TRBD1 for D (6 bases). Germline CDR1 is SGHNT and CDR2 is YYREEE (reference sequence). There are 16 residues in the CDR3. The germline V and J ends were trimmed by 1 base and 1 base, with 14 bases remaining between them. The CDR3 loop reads CASSLTGLGANTEAFF. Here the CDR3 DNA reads TGTGCCAGCAGCTTGACTGGGCTGGGGGCGAACACTGAAGCTTTCTTT.

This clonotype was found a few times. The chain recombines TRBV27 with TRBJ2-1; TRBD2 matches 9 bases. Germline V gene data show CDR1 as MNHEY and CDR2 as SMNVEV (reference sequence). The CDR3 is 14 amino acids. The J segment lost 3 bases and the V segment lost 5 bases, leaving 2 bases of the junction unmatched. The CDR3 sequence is CASSRTSVYNEQFF. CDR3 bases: TGTGCCAGCAGTCGGACTAGCGTCTACAATGAGCAGTTCTTC.

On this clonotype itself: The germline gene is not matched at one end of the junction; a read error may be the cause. The CDR3 region has the DNA TGTGCCAGCAATTTAGGGGGTGTACGGGGTGAAGCTTTCTTT. This translates into CASNLGGVRGEAFF. The chain has TRBV28 and TRBJ1-1, with D perhaps TRBD1 (6 bases). The CDR3 consists of 14 residues. The germline gives CDR1 MDHEN, CDR2 SYDVKM. Together with reference TRBV28 and TRBJ1-1, the CDR3 gives the full variable domain: DVKVTQSSRYLVKRTGEKVFLECVQDMDHENMFWYRQDPGLGLRLIYFSYDVKMKEKGDIPEGYSVSREKKERFSLILESASTNQTSMYLCASNLGGVRGEAFFGQGTRLTVV.

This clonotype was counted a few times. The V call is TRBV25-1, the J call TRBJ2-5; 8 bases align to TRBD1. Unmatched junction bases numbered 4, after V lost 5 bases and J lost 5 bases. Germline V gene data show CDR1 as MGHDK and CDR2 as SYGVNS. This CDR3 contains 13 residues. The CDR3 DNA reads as TGTGCCAGCAGTCAGGGGGCGAGGGAGACCCAGTACTTC. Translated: CASSQGARETQYF.

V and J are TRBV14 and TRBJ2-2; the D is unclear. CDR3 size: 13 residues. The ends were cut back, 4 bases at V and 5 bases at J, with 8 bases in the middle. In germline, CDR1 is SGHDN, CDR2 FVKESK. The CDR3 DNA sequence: TGTGCCAGCAGCCTATGGATTACCGGGGAGCTGTTTTTT. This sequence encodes CASSLWITGELFF. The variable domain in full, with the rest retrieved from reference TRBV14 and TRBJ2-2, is EAGVTQFPSHSVIEKGQTVTLRCDPISGHDNLYWYRRVMGKEIKFLLHFVKESKQDESGMPNNRFLAERTGGTYSTLKVQPAELEDSGVYFCASSLWITGELFFGEGSRLTVL.

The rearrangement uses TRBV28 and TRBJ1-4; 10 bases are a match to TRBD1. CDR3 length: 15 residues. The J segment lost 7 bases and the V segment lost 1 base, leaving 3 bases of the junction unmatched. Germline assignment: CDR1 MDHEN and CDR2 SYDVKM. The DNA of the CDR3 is TGTGCCAGCAGTTTATACGGACAGGGGGGTGAAAAACTGTTTTTT. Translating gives CASSLYGQGGEKLFF.

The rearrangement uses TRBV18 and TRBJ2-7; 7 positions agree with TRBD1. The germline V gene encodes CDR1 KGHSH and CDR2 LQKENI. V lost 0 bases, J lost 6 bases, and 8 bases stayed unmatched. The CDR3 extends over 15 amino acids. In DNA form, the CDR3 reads TGTGCCAGCTCACCACCGACAGGGTATCCCTCCGAGCAGTACTTC. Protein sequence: CASSPPTGYPSEQYF.

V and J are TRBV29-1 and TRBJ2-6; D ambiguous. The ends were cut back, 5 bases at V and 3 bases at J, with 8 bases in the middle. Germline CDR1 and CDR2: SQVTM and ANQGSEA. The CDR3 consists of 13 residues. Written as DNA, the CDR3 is TGCAGCGTTACAATCCTTGGGGCCAACGTCCTGACTTTC. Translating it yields CSVTILGANVLTF.

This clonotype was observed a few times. DNA of the CDR3: TGTGCCAGCAGGCGGGGACTAGCGGGAGTAGGAGAGACCCAGTACTTC. This codes for CASRRGLAGVGETQYF. The chain couples TRBV6-1 to TRBJ2-5, with TRBD2 matching over 14 bases. The CDR3 covers 16 residues. Per the germline V gene, CDR1 is MNHNS and CDR2 is SASEGT. Losses at the gene ends were 6 bases for V and 4 bases for J; bases not matched to a gene: 7.

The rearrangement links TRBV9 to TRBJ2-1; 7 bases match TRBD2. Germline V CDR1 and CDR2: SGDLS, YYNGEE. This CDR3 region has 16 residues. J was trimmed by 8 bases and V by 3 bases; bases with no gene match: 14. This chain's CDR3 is CASSEIAGAYGDEQFF. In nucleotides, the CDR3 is TGTGCCAGCAGCGAAATCGCGGGAGCATATGGGGATGAGCAGTTCTTC. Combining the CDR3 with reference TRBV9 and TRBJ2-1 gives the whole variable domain DSGVTQTPKHLITATGQRVTLRCSPRSGDLSVYWYQQSLDQGLQFLIQYYNGEERAKGNILERFSAQQFPDLHSELNLSSLELGDSALYFCASSEIAGAYGDEQFFGPGTRLTVL.

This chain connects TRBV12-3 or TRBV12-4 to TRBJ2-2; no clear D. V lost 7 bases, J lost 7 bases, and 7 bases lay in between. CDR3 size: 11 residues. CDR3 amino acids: CASTLNGELFF. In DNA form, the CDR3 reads TGTGCCAGCACCCTCAACGGGGAGCTGTTTTTT.

CDR3 sequence reads: CATSRGPNQPQHF. The CDR3 bases are TGTGCCACCAGCAGAGGACCAAATCAGCCCCAGCATTTT. The rearrangement joins TRBV15 to TRBJ1-5; D is undetermined. The V gene's germline CDR1 is LNHNV and CDR2 YYDKDF (reference sequence). The CDR3 runs to 13 residues. Trimming took off 1 base at V and 4 bases at J, with 5 bases between the two ends.

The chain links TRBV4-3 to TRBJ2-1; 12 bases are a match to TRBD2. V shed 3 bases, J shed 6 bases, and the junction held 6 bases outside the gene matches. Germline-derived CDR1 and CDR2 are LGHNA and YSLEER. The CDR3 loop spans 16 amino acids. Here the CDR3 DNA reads TGCGCCAGCAGCCAGGCGACTAGCGGGAGTCTCAATGAGCAGTTCTTC. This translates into CASSQATSGSLNEQFF.

In nucleotides, the CDR3 is TGTGCCAGCAGCCTACACCCGGGACAGGGAGACATTCAGTACTTC. Translation: CASSLHPGQGDIQYF. This chain uses TRBV7-2 with TRBJ2-4; 9 bases are a match to TRBD1. The CDR3 loop spans 15 amino acids. Germline loops: CDR1 SGHTA, CDR2 FQGNSA. V was pared by 5 bases and J by 8 bases, with 10 bases of the junction left unmatched.

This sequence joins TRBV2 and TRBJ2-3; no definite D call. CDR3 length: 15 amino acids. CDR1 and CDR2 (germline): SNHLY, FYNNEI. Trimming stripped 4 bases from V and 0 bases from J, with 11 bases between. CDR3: CASSAGPHSTDTQYF. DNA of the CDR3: TGTGCCAGCAGTGCCGGGCCGCATAGCACAGATACGCAGTATTTT.